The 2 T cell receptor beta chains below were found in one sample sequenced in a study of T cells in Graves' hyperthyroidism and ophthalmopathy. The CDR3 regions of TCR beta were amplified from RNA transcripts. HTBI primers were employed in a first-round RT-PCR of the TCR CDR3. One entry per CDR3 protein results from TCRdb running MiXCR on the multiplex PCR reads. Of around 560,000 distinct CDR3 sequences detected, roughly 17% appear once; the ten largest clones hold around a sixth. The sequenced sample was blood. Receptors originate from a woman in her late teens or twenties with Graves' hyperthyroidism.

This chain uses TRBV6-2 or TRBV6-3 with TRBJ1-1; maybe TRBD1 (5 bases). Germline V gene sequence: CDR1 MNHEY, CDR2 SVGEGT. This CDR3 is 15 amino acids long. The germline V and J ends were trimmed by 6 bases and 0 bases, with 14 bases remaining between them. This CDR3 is CASSGGGFMNTEAFF. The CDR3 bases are TGTGCCAGCAGCGGGGGGGGGTTCATGAACACTGAAGCTTTCTTT.

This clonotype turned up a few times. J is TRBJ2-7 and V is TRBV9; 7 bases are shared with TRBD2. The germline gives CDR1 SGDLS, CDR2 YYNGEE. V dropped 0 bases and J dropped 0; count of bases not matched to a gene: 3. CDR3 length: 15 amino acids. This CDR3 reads CASSVAPSGSYEQYF. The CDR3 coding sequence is TGTGCCAGCAGCGTAGCTCCTAGCGGCTCCTACGAGCAGTACTTC.